This T cell receptor beta chain was profiled in a study of T cell responses to AZD1222 COVID-19 vaccine. CDR1 is LNHDA and CDR2 is SQIVND in the germline V gene (reference sequence). V lost 3 bases, J lost 6 bases, and 14 bases lay in between. This CDR3 spans 14 amino acids. Sequenced by immunoSEQ multiplex PCR; TCRdb stores in-frame clones only, minus some. The data contain some 170,000 clones, approximately 92% of them singletons. The chain links TRBV19 to TRBJ1-1; TRBD1 is a possible D gene (5 bases). The receptor's source is an adult who received the MenACWY meningococcal vaccine as a control. This specimen consisted of peripheral blood, obtained 28 days after the second dose of the MenACWY control vaccine. In DNA form, the CDR3 reads TGTGCCAGTAGTATTGCAGGGATCAGGTCTGAAGCTTTCTTT. It is translated as CASSIAGIRSEAFF.